This T cell receptor beta chain emerged from a study of CD8+CD57+ T cells in acquired aplastic anemia. Trimming took 3 bases from V and 4 from J, leaving 9 bases between them. Germline assignment: CDR1 MNHEY and CDR2 SVGAGI. The CDR3 is made up of 14 amino acids. Genomic DNA was employed as the template in profiling TCR beta VDJ and CDR3. Using its own MiXCR run on the reads, TCRdb lists one record per CDR3 protein. The repertoire has 90,000 to 130,000 distinct CDR3 sequences, approximately 49% of them found once; the top ten carry roughly 30%. The TCR sequence derives from a human donor in good health, serving as a control. Sequenced input: sorted CD4+, CD8+, or CD8+CD57+ T cells (not recorded which) from PBMCs. The V and J genes are TRBV6-5 and TRBJ2-2; unclear D gene. Written as DNA, the CDR3 is TGTGCCAGCAGTTATACAGTCTCCACCGGGGAGCTGTTTTTT. This encodes CASSYTVSTGELFF.